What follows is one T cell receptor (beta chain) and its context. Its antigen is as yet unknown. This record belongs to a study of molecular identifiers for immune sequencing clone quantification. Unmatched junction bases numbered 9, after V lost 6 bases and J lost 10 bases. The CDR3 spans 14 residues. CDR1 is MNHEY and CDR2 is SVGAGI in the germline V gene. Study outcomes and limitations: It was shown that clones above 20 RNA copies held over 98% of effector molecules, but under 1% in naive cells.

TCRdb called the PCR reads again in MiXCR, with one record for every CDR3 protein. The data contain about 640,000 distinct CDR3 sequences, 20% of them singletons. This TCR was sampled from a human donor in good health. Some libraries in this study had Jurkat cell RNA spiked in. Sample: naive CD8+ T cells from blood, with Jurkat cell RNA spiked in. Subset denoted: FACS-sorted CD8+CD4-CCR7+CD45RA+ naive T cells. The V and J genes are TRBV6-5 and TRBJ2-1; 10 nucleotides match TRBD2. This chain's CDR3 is CASSPSGRAGEQFF. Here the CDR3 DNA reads TGTGCCAGCAGCCCCAGCGGGAGGGCCGGAGAGCAGTTCTTC.